This T cell receptor beta chain was found in a study of radiation and T cells in renal cell carcinoma. Notes on the study in general: Baseline intratumoral clonotype presence is unknown without pretreatment biopsies. From baseline, blood top tumor clonotypes peaked at 2 weeks post-radiation.

Germline V gene sequence: CDR1 MDHEN, CDR2 SYDVKM. The CDR3 extends over 14 amino acids. The V end was cut by 6 bases, the J end by 2 bases, with 13 bases between. Time point specified: baseline pretreatment blood. Specified treatment: 15 Gy SBRT to primary tumor, nephrectomy 4 weeks later. Blood was sampled at baseline, 2 weeks and 4 weeks after SBRT. This renal cell carcinoma was of the clear cell type. A word on this clone: As yet, its antigen is unknown.

Produced via immunoSEQ multiplex PCR; TCRdb's table is partial and in-frame only. The sample records roughly 150,000 clones, about 88% being singletons. This receptor was identified in a woman aged 70-85 years with renal cell carcinoma. The chain uses TRBV28 and TRBJ1-2, with TRBD1 as a possible D gene (6 bases). Specimen: blood, collected from a patient whose treatment included radiotherapy and nephrectomy. The CDR3 sequence: CASSVGRGNYGYTF. The CDR3 DNA reads TGTGCCAGCAGCGTAGGGAGGGGGAACTATGGCTACACCTTC.